The clone carrying this T cell receptor (beta chain) is deemed medium-sized. The data stem from a study of regulatory and conventional T cells in breast cancer. Each CDR3 protein gets one entry after TCRdb re-called the PCR reads with MiXCR. The sample consists of more than 15,000 distinct CDR3 sequences, 32% of them appearing once. Trimming took 1 base from V and 8 from J, leaving 14 bases between them. Germline CDR1 and CDR2: SEHNR and FQNEAQ (reference sequence). This CDR3 comprises 14 residues. The sequence derives from a female donor in good health. Material for sequencing was conventional T cells from blood. The rearrangement links TRBV7-9 to TRBJ1-1; unclear D gene. The CDR3 DNA is TGTGCCAGCAGCTTAGGCCCCGGACGGCGAGAAGCTTTCTTT. Encoded protein: CASSLGPGRREAFF.